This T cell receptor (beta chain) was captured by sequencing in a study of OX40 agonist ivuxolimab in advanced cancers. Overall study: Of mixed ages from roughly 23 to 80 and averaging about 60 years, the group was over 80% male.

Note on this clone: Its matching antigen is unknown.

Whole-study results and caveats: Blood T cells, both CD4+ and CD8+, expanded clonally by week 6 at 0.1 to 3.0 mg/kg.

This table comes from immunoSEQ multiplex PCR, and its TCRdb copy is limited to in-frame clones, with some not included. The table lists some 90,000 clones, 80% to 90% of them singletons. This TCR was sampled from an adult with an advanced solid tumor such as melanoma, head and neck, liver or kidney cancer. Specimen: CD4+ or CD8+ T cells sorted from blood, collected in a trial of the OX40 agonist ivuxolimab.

The chain's CDR3 is CASSSTGSGYGYTF. The CDR3 DNA follows: TGTGCCAGCAGTTCTACAGGGAGCGGCTATGGCTACACCTTC. The chain is built from TRBV6-5 and TRBJ1-2; D may be TRBD1 (6 bases). V dropped 4 bases and J dropped 4 bases, with 13 bases sitting between them. The CDR3 consists of 14 residues. Germline V gene lookup returns CDR1 MNHEY and CDR2 SVGAGI.